This TCR beta chain was sequenced in a study of CD8+ T cells in alopecia areata. Whole-study context: Among treated patients, oral tofacitinib was administered at 5 to 10 mg twice daily. Regarding the study as a whole: Clonality exceeded that of normal scalp in lesional scalp, most notably in alopecia totalis/universalis.

RNA extraction and reverse transcription yielded cDNA as sequencing template. The data were produced by immunoSEQ multiplex PCR, yet TCRdb's version contains in-frame clones alone and is incomplete. The top ten clones hold 0.45% of a sample with under 250,000 clones, about 60% of them seen once. It was from alopecia areata patients that lesional scalp punch biopsies and peripheral blood were collected. Germline V CDR1 and CDR2: MNHEY, SMNVEV (reference sequence). The CDR3 is 11 residues long. The V gene end was trimmed by 7 bases and the J gene end by 16 bases; junction bases not matched to a gene: 10. About this clone itself: The antigen remains unidentified.

The gene calls are TRBV27 and TRBJ1-5, with 7 nucleotides matching TRBD1. Specimen: CD4+ T cells sorted from blood, collected at week 0. This receptor was identified in a human donor with alopecia areata. The DNA of the CDR3 is TGTGCCAGCACCCCACGACAGGGTAAACATTTT. Its translation: CASTPRQGKHF.